This T cell receptor (beta chain) was documented in a study of identical twins. This CDR3 spans 12 amino acids. In TCRdb, the 5' RACE reads were re-called with MiXCR into one record per CDR3 protein. This table has about 340,000 distinct CDR3 sequences, over 9% appearing once. Healthy Caucasians supplied all donations. These records were also assigned to another study, of yellow fever vaccine responses in identical twins.

The sequence came from a woman aged 18-29 years in good health. The chain joins TRBV12-3 or TRBV12-4 to TRBJ1-3; no clear D gene. Material: CD8+ T cells sorted from blood. The CDR3 DNA is TGTGCTTCAGATTTCCCTAGAAACACCATATATTTT. This gives the protein CASDFPRNTIYF.